A selection of T cell receptor beta chains follows, all from one sample in a study of CD8 T cells in Susac syndrome. Each CDR3 protein gets one entry after TCRdb re-called the immunoSEQ multiplex PCR reads with MiXCR. The data show about 110,000 distinct CDR3 sequences, about 95% seen once. Sequencing was carried out using CD4+ T cells from PBMCs. These receptors were obtained from a human donor in good health. Both conserved end residues are trimmed from each CDR3.

v_call,j_call,cdr3_length,cdr3_aa
TRBV20-1,TRBJ2-3,10,SATDSSDTQY
TRBV7-2,TRBJ2-7,12,ASTKTSDSYEQY
TRBV20-1,TRBJ2-1,13,SARRASGGAHEQF
TRBV6-2/TRBV6-3,TRBJ1-1,12,ASNEGAKNTEAF
TRBV23-1,TRBJ1-6,12,ASTSRARNSPLH
TRBV12-3/TRBV12-4,TRBJ2-1,10,ASSLDRFKQF
TRBV29-1,TRBJ2-2,11,SASPSTAGELF
TRBV7-8,TRBJ2-2,12,ASSTGQATGELF
TRBV6-5,TRBJ2-2,11,ASKGGSGGELF
TRBV24-1,TRBJ2-3,14,ATSDFQGPGTDTQY
TRBV24-1,TRBJ1-5,12,ATSEGGGDQPQH
TRBV4-1,TRBJ1-6,12,ASSQDRGNSPLH
TRBV7-8,TRBJ2-1,12,ASRLPGRANEQF
TRBV3-1,TRBJ2-2,10,ASSQGFGELF
TRBV10-3,TRBJ1-1,11,AITAQLNTEAF
TRBV7-6,TRBJ2-7,14,ASRPTPGQGDYEQY
TRBV11-2,TRBJ1-1,12,ASRRGRTNTEAF
TRBV6-6,TRBJ2-2,14,ASRLTSGRLTGELF
TRBV19,TRBJ1-2,11,ASSIGQGLGYT
TRBV4-1,TRBJ2-5,14,ASSQGTSGGQETQY
TRBV5-6,TRBJ2-5,12,ASSLDARGETQY
TRBV2,TRBJ1-5,13,AGRQGANSNQPQH
TRBV20-1,TRBJ2-4,15,SALEVEVGVAKNIQY
TRBV4-2,TRBJ2-1,12,ASSQFRGRDEQF
TRBV6-2/TRBV6-3,TRBJ2-3,14,ASRVGIAGPTDTQY
TRBV19,TRBJ2-5,11,ASSTQGQETQY